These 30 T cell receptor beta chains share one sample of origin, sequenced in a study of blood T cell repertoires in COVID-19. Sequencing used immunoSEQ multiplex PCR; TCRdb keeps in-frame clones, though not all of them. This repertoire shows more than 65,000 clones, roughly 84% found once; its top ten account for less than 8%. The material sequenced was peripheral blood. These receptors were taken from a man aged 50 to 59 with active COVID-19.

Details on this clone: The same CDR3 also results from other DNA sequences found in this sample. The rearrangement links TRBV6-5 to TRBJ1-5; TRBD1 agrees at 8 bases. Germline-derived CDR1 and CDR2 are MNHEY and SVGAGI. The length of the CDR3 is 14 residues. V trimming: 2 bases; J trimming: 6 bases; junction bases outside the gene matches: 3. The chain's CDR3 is CASSYTGQGQPQHF. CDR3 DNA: TGTGCCAGCAGTTACACAGGACAGGGTCAGCCCCAGCATTTT.

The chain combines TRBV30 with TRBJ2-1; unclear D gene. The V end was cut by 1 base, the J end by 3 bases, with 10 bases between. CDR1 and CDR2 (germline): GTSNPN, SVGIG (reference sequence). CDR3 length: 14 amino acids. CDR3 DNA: TGTGCCTGGAGTGCCCTCTTCCTCTACAATGAGCAGTTCTTC. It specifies CAWSALFLYNEQFF.

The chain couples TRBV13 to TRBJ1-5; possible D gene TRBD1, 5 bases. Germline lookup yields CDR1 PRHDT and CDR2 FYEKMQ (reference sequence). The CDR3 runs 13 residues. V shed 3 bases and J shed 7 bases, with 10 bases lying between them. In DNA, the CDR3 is TGTGCCAGCAGCTTCGGGGGGAAACAGCCCCAGCATTTT. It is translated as CASSFGGKQPQHF.

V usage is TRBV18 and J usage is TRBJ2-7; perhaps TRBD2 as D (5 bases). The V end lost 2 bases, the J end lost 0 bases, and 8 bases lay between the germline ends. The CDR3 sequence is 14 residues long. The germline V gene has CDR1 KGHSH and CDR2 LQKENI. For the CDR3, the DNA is TGTGCCAGCTCACCAACCGGGGACTCCTACGAGCAGTACTTC. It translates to CASSPTGDSYEQYF.

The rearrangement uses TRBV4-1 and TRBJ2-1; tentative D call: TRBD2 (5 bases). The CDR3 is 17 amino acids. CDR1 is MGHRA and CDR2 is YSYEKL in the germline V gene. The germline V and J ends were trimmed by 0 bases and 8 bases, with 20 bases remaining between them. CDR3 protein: CASSQESRTDSGHEQFF. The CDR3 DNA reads TGCGCCAGCAGCCAAGAATCACGGACGGACTCGGGTCATGAGCAGTTCTTC.

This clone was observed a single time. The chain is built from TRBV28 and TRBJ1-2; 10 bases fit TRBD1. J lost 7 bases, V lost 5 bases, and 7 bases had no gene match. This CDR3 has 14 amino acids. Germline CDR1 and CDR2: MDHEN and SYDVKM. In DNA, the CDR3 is TGTGCCAGCAGTGTCCGGGACAGGGGAGGTGGCTACACCTTC. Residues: CASSVRDRGGGYTF.

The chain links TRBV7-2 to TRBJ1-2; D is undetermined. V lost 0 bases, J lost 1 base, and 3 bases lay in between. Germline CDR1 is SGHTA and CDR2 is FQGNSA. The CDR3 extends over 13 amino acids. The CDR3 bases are TGTGCCAGCAGCTTAGCGAGTAACTATGGCTACACCTTC. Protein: CASSLASNYGYTF.

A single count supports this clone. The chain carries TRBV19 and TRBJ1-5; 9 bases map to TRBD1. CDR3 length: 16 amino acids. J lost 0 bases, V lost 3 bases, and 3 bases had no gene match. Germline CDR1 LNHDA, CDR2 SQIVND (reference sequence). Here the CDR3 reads CASSIVDRGSNQPQHF. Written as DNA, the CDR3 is TGTGCCAGTAGTATCGTGGACAGGGGTAGCAATCAGCCCCAGCATTTT.

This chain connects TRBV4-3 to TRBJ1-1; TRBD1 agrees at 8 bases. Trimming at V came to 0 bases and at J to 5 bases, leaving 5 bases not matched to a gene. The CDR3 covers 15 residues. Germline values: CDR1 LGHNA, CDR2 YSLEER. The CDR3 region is CASSQEQGAETEAFF. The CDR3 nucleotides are TGCGCCAGCAGCCAAGAGCAGGGGGCCGAAACTGAAGCTTTCTTT.

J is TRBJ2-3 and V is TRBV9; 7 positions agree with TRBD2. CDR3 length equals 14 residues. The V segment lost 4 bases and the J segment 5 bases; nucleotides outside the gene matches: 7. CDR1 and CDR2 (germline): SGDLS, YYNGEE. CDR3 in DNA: TGTGCCAGCAGCACAAGCGGGAAAGTAGATACGCAGTATTTT. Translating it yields CASSTSGKVDTQYF. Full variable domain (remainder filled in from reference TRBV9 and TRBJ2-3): DSGVTQTPKHLITATGQRVTLRCSPRSGDLSVYWYQQSLDQGLQFLIQYYNGEERAKGNILERFSAQQFPDLHSELNLSSLELGDSALYFCASSTSGKVDTQYFGPGTRLTVL.

The DNA of the CDR3 is TGTGCCAGCAGTTTACTTCGACAGGGGCATGGCTACACCTTC. Its translation: CASSLLRQGHGYTF. This chain uses TRBV28 with TRBJ1-2; 8 nucleotides line up with TRBD1. Looked up from germline, CDR1 is MDHEN and CDR2 is SYDVKM. The CDR3 extends over 14 amino acids. The V gene end was trimmed by 2 bases and the J gene end by 6 bases; junction bases not matched to a gene: 5.

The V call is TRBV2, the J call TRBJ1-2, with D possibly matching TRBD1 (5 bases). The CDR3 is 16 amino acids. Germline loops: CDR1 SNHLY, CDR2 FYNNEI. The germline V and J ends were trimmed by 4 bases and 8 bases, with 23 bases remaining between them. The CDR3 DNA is TGTGCCAGCAGTGTGGGGCCTGGGAGGGGCGCCGAGGGCTACACCTTC. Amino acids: CASSVGPGRGAEGYTF.

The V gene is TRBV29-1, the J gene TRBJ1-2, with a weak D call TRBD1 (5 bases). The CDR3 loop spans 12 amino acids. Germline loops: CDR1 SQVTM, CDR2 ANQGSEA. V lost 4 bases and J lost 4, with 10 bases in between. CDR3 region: CSVGGDFYGYTF. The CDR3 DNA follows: TGCAGCGTTGGAGGGGACTTCTATGGCTACACCTTC.

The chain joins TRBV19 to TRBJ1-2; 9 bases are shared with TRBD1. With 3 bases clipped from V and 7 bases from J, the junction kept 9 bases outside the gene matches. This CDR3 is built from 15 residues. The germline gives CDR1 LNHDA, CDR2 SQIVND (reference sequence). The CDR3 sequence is CASSIESQGARGYTF. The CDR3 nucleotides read TGTGCCAGTAGTATCGAGTCACAGGGGGCGCGTGGCTACACCTTC. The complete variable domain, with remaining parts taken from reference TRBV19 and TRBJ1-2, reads DGGITQSPKYLFRKEGQNVTLSCEQNLNHDAMYWYRQDPGQGLRLIYYSQIVNDFQKGDIAEGYSVSREKKESFPLTVTSAQKNPTAFYLCASSIESQGARGYTFGSGTRLTVV.

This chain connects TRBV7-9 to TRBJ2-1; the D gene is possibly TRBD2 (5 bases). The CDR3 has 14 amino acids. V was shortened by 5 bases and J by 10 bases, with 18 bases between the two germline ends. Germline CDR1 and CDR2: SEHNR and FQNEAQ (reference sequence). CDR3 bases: TGTGCCAGCAGCCCCTCAATTTCAGGAGGAGAGCAGTTCTTC. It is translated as CASSPSISGGEQFF.

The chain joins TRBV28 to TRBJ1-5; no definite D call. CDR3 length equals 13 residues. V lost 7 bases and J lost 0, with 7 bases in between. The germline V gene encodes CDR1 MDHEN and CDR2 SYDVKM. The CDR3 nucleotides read TGTGCCAGCACTTACAGTAGCAATCAGCCCCAGCATTTT. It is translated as CASTYSSNQPQHF.

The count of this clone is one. CDR3: CASSGGGAVDYGYTF. CDR3 bases: TGTGCCAGCAGCGGCGGGGGGGCAGTTGACTATGGCTACACCTTC. This chain joins TRBV6-5 and TRBJ1-2; perhaps TRBD1 as D (6 bases). V lost 6 bases, J lost 3 bases, and 17 bases lay in between. The germline CDR1 and CDR2 sequences are MNHEY and SVGAGI. The CDR3 loop spans 15 amino acids.

The CDR3 protein is CASSTFIGVSYNEQFF. The DNA for the CDR3 is TGTGCCAGCAGTACCTTTATAGGGGTGTCCTACAATGAGCAGTTCTTC. The chain is built from TRBV7-8 and TRBJ2-1, with D possibly being TRBD1 (5 bases). Per germline, CDR1 SGHVS and CDR2 FQNEAQ. CDR3 length: 16 amino acids. The ends were cut back, 6 bases at V and 1 base at J, with 16 bases in the middle.

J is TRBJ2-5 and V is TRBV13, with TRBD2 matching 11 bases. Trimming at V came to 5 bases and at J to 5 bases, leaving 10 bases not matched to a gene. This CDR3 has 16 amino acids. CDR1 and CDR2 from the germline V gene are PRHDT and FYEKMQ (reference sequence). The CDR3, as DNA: TGTGCCAGCAGCGAGGATAGCGGGGGGGCCCGGGAGACCCAGTACTTC. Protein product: CASSEDSGGARETQYF.

The DNA of the CDR3 is TGTGCCAGCATGGGGTCGGGGGTCTACGAGCAGTACTTC. The encoded protein is CASMGSGVYEQYF. The chain uses TRBV28 and TRBJ2-7; weak D call: TRBD2 (6 bases). The V end was cut by 7 bases, the J end by 3 bases, with 13 bases between. This CDR3 has 13 amino acids. Per the germline V gene, CDR1 is MDHEN and CDR2 is SYDVKM.

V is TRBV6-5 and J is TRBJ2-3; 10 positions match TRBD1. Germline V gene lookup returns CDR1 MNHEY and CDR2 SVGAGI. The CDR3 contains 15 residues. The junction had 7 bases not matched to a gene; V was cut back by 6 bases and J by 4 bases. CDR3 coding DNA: TGTGCCAGCAGGGCGGACAGGGGGAGTCCAGATACGCAGTATTTT. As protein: CASRADRGSPDTQYF.

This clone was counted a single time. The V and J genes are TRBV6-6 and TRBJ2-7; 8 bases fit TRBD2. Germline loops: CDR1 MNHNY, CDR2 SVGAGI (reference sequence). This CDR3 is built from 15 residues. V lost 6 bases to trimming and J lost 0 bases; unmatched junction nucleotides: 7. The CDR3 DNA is TGTGCCAGCAGCGGGAGGGGGGACGACTCCTACGAGCAGTACTTC. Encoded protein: CASSGRGDDSYEQYF.

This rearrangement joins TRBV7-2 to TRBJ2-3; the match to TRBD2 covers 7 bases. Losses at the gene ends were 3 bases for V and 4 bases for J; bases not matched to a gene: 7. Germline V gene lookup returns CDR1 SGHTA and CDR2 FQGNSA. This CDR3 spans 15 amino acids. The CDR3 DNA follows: TGTGCCAGCAGCTTTGGTCGGGGGAGGGCAGATACGCAGTATTTT. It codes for CASSFGRGRADTQYF.

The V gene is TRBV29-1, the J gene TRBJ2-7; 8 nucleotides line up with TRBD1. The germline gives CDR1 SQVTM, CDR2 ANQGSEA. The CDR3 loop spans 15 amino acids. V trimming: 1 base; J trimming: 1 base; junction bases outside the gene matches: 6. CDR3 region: CSVEAPGGISYEQYF. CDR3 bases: TGCAGCGTTGAAGCCCCAGGGGGCATTTCCTACGAGCAGTACTTC.

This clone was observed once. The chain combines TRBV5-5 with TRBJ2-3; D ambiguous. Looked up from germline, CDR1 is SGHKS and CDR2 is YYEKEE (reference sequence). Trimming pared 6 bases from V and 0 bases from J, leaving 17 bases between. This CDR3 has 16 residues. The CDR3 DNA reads TGTGCCAGCACCCCTAAGGAGCGCACTAGCACAGATACGCAGTATTTT. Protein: CASTPKERTSTDTQYF.

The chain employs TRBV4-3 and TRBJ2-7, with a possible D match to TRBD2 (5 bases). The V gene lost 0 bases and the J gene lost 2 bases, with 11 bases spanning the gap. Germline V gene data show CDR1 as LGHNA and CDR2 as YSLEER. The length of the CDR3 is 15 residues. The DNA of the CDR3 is TGCGCCAGCAGCCAAGATAGGACGGGAACCTACGAGCAGTACTTC. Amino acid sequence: CASSQDRTGTYEQYF.

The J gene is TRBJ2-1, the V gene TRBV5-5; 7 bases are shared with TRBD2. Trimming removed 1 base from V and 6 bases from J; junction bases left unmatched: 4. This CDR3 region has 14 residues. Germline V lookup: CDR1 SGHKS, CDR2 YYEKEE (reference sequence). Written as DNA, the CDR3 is TGTGCCAGCAGCTTGATTACTAGCGCCAATGAGCAGTTCTTC. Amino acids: CASSLITSANEQFF.

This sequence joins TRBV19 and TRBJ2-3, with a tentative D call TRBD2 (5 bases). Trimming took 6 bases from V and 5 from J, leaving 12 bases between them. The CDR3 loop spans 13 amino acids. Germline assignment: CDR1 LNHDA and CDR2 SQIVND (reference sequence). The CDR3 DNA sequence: TGTGCCAGTAGGAGGGTCGGCGGAGATACGCAGTATTTT. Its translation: CASRRVGGDTQYF.

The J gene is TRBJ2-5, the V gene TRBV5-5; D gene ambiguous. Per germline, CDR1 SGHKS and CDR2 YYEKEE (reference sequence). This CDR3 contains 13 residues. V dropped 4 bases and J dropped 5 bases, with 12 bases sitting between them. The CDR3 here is CASSPGTLETQYF. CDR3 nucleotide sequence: TGTGCCAGCAGCCCCGGTACCTTGGAGACCCAGTACTTC. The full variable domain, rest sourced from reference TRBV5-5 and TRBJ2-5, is DAGVTQSPTHLIKTRGQQVTLRCSPISGHKSVSWYQQVLGQGPQFIFQYYEKEERGRGNFPDRFSARQFPNYSSELNVNALLLGDSALYLCASSPGTLETQYFGPGTRLLVL.

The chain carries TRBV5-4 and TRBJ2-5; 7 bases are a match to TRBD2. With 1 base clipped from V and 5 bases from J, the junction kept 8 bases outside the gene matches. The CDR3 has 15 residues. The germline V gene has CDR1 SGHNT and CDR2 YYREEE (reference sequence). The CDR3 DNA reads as TGTGCCAGCAGCTTGTCTCGCGGGGGAGGGGAGACCCAGTACTTC. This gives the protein CASSLSRGGGETQYF. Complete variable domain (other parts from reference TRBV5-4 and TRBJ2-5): ETGVTQSPTHLIKTRGQQVTLRCSSQSGHNTVSWYQQALGQGPQFIFQYYREEENGRGNFPPRFSGLQFPNYSSELNVNALELDDSALYLCASSLSRGGGETQYFGPGTRLLVL.